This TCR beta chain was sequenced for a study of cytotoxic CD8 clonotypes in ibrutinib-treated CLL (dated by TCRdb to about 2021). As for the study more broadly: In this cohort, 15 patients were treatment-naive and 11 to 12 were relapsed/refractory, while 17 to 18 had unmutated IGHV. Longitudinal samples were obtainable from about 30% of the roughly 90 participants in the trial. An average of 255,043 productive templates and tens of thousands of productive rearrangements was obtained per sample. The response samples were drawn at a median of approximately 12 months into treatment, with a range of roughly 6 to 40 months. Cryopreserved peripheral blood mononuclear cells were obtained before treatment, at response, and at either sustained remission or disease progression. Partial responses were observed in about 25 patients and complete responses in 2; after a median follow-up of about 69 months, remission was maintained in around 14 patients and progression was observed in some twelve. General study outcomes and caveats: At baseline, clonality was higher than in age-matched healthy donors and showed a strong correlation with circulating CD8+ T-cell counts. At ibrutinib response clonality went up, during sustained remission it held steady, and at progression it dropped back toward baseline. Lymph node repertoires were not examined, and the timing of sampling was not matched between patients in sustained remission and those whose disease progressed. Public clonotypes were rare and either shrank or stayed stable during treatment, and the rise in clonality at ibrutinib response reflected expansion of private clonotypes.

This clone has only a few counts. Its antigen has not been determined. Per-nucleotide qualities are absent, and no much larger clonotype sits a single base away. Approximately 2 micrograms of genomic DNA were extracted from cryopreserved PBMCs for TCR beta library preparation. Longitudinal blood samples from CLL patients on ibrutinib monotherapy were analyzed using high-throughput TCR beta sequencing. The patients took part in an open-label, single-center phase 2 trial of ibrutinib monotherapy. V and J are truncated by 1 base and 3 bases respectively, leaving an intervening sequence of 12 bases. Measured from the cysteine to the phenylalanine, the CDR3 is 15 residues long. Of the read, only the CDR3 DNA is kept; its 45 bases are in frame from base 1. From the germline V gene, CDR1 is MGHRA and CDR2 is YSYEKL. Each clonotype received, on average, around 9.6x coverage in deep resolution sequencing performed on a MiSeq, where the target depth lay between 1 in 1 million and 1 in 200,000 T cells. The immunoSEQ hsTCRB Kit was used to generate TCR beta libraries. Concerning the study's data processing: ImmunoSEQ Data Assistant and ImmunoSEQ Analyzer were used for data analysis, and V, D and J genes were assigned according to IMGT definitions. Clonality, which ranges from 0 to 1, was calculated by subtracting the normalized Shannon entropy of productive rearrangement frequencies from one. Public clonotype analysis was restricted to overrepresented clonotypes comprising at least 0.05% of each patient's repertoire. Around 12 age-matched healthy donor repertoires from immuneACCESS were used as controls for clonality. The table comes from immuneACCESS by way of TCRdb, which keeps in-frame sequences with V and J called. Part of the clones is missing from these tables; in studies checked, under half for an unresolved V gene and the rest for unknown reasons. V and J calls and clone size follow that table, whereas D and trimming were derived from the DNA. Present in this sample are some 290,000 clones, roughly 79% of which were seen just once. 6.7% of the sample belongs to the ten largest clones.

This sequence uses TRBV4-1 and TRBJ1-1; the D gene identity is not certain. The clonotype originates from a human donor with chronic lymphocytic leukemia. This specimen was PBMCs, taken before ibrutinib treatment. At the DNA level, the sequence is TGCGCCAGCAGCCAAGCGGACGGACTTTACACTGAAGCTTTCTTT. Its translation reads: CASSQADGLYTEAFF.